The 30 T cell receptor beta chains given below trace back to one sample, sequenced in a study of T-cell memory formation after mild COVID-19. TCRdb re-called the 5' RACE reads through MiXCR, storing one row per CDR3 protein. Here the sample spans over 120,000 distinct CDR3 sequences, roughly a quarter being singletons. Specimen: PBMCs or a T cell subset sorted from them (not recorded which). These receptors originate from an adult woman who had mild COVID-19 (a few samples of this study predate the infection). Cell type and time point are not known.

V gene TRBV11-2 combines with J gene TRBJ2-7; D might be TRBD1 (5 bases). The CDR3 covers 14 residues. Germline V gene sequence: CDR1 SGHAT, CDR2 FQNNGV. Trimming removed 2 bases at V and 3 bases at J, with 11 bases between. CDR3 DNA sequence: TGTGCCAGCAGCTTAAGGGGCCAGGGCTACGAGCAGTACTTC. It specifies CASSLRGQGYEQYF.

The chain links TRBV6-6 to TRBJ1-1; D might be TRBD1 (5 bases). Trimming left V 8 bases short and J 8 bases short, with 15 bases between. Germline V gene sequence: CDR1 MNHNY, CDR2 SVGAGI (reference sequence). The length of the CDR3 is 12 residues. The CDR3 sequence: CASRSLWTEAFF. The CDR3 nucleotides read TGTGCCAGCCGAAGCCTTTGGACAGAAGCTTTCTTT.

The chain employs TRBV4-1 and TRBJ2-3; no reliable D call. V lost 0 bases and J 1 base, leaving 11 bases between the germline ends. Germline V CDR1 and CDR2: MGHRA, YSYEKL. The CDR3 is 16 residues long. CDR3 in DNA: TGCGCCAGCAGCCAAGATCCGGGCGACCGCACAGATACGCAGTATTTT. It yields the protein CASSQDPGDRTDTQYF.

A few counts support this clonotype. The chain uses TRBV20-1 and TRBJ2-3; the match to TRBD2 covers 9 bases. Unmatched junction bases numbered 7, after V lost 0 bases and J lost 0 bases. Germline CDR1 reads DFQATT; CDR2 reads SNEGSKA (reference sequence). This CDR3 has 17 amino acids. CDR3 nucleotide sequence: TGCAGTGCTAGAGATTTTAGCGGGAGCACTAGCACAGATACGCAGTATTTT. Protein product: CSARDFSGSTSTDTQYF.

This clonotype occurred a few times. This chain joins TRBV13 and TRBJ1-3; TRBD1 matches 7 bases. From germline, CDR1 is PRHDT and CDR2 FYEKMQ (reference sequence). Trimming removed 4 bases from V and 4 bases from J; junction bases left unmatched: 10. The CDR3 length is 16 residues. The CDR3 protein is CASSSVLTGVGNTIYF. CDR3 DNA: TGTGCCAGCAGCTCAGTACTTACAGGGGTCGGAAACACCATATATTTT.

V gene TRBV12-3 or TRBV12-4 combines with J gene TRBJ2-1; 11 nucleotides agree with TRBD2. V lost 5 bases and J lost 8; bases outside the gene matches: 17. This CDR3 region has 18 residues. CDR3 sequence: CASSPQLIAGGPLDEQFF. In DNA, the CDR3 is TGTGCCAGCAGTCCGCAACTCATAGCGGGGGGGCCCTTAGATGAGCAGTTCTTC.

The genes are TRBV4-3 and TRBJ1-1, with 8 bases aligning to TRBD1. With V trimmed by 0 bases and J by 5 bases, 17 bases remained unmatched. Germline-derived CDR1 and CDR2 are LGHNA and YSLEER. This CDR3 contains 19 residues. The CDR3 DNA reads as TGCGCCAGCAGCCAAGATCCGGACCAGGGGGCGATCGTGGGGACTGAAGCTTTCTTT. Translation: CASSQDPDQGAIVGTEAFF.

The chain is built from TRBV9 and TRBJ1-1; 8 bases match TRBD1. The CDR3 has 15 residues. J lost 1 base, V lost 2 bases, and 4 bases had no gene match. Germline V gene lookup returns CDR1 SGDLS and CDR2 YYNGEE. The CDR3 DNA sequence: TGTGCCAGCAGCGTTTTGACAGGGGCGAACACTGAAGCTTTCTTT. Its translation: CASSVLTGANTEAFF.

Only a few counts were recorded for this clonotype. The rearrangement links TRBV4-1 to TRBJ2-3, with 9 bases aligning to TRBD2. The CDR3 contains 18 residues. In germline, CDR1 is MGHRA, CDR2 YSYEKL. The trim removed 1 base at V and 3 bases at J, leaving 11 bases unmatched. CDR3 sequence: CASSQGWDGSGGTDTQYF. The DNA for the CDR3 is TGCGCCAGCAGCCAAGGCTGGGATGGTAGCGGGGGAACAGATACGCAGTATTTT.

V is TRBV6-6 and J is TRBJ2-7, with D possibly matching TRBD2 (5 bases). The CDR3 runs to 16 residues. Germline-derived CDR1 and CDR2 are MNHNY and SVGAGI (reference sequence). V was trimmed by 10 bases and J by 6 bases, leaving 28 bases between them. The CDR3: CATEAPPRVKGVEQYF. DNA for the CDR3: TGTGCCACCGAAGCTCCCCCACGGGTTAAGGGAGTCGAGCAGTACTTC.

The chain has TRBV4-3 and TRBJ2-7, with 9 bases fitting TRBD1. The CDR3 runs to 15 residues. In germline, CDR1 is LGHNA, CDR2 YSLEER. Trimming took 3 bases from V and 3 from J; bases not matched to a gene: 6. The DNA of the CDR3 is TGCGCCAGCAGCCATACAGGGGGCTCACACTACGAGCAGTACTTC. Residues: CASSHTGGSHYEQYF.

The chain links TRBV14 to TRBJ1-1; D might be TRBD1 (5 bases). Trimming left V 1 base short and J 3 bases short, with 12 bases between. The CDR3 runs 15 residues. Germline CDR1 reads SGHDN; CDR2 reads FVKESK. The chain's CDR3 is CASSQVLAGDTEAFF. The CDR3, as DNA: TGTGCCAGCAGCCAAGTATTGGCGGGGGACACTGAAGCTTTCTTT.

This clonotype has just a few counts. This chain joins TRBV7-6 and TRBJ2-3, with 8 bases matching TRBD2. Germline CDR1 reads SGHVS; CDR2 reads FNYEAQ. The CDR3 runs 15 residues. Losses at the gene ends were 5 bases for V and 3 bases for J; bases not matched to a gene: 7. The CDR3 here is CASSTLAGHTDTQYF. In nucleotides, the CDR3 is TGTGCCAGCAGCACCCTAGCGGGTCATACAGATACGCAGTATTTT.

This clonotype came up a few times. This chain connects TRBV5-1 to TRBJ2-2; unclear D gene. The length of the CDR3 is 13 residues. V lost 0 bases, J lost 4 bases, and 4 bases lay in between. The V gene's germline CDR1 is SGHRS and CDR2 YFSETQ. DNA for the CDR3: TGCGCCAGCAGCTTGGAGGCCACCGGGGAGCTGTTTTTT. Protein product: CASSLEATGELFF.

The rearrangement joins TRBV20-1 to TRBJ2-1, with TRBD2 identical over 9 bases. The V and J ends lost 2 bases and 5 bases, in that order; junction bases with no gene match: 4. Germline V gene data show CDR1 as DFQATT and CDR2 as SNEGSKA (reference sequence). CDR3 length: 14 residues. The CDR3 DNA reads as TGCAGTGCTAGATATAGCGGGAGAGACAATGAGCAGTTCTTC. Its translation is CSARYSGRDNEQFF.

There are a few counts of this clonotype. This chain links TRBV30 with TRBJ2-7; possible D gene TRBD1, 6 bases. Germline CDR1 and CDR2: GTSNPN and SVGIG (reference sequence). V was shortened by 3 bases and J by 7 bases, with 19 bases between the two germline ends. The CDR3 is made up of 14 amino acids. The CDR3 protein is CAWSAGAGVDEQYF. CDR3 DNA sequence: TGTGCCTGGAGCGCCGGGGCAGGGGTAGATGAGCAGTACTTC.

The V gene is TRBV30, the J gene TRBJ2-7, with D tentatively TRBD1 (6 bases). CDR3 size: 11 residues. CDR1 is GTSNPN and CDR2 is SVGIG in the germline V gene (reference sequence). V lost 6 bases to trimming and J lost 3 bases, with 9 bases between them. The CDR3 coding sequence is TGTGCCTGTCTACAGGGCTACGAGCAGTACTTC. The encoded protein is CACLQGYEQYF.

The V and J genes are TRBV4-3 and TRBJ2-6, with D possibly matching TRBD2 (7 bases). Germline CDR1 is LGHNA and CDR2 is YSLEER. This CDR3 is 16 amino acids long. Deletions cut 4 bases from V and 4 bases from J, with 14 bases between. DNA of the CDR3: TGCGCCAGCAGCCCAGAGGGGGGGGCCGGGGCCAACGTCCTGACTTTC. It codes for CASSPEGGAGANVLTF.

This clonotype was observed a handful of times. The chain recombines TRBV6-5 with TRBJ2-7; D assignment may be TRBD1 or TRBD2 (6 bases each). Trimming took off 0 bases at V and 7 bases at J, with 16 bases between the two ends. The CDR3 totals 15 residues. CDR1 and CDR2 (germline): MNHEY, SVGAGI. CDR3 nucleotide sequence: TGTGCCAGCAGTTACTCGGAAGAGGGGGGTAGAGAGCAGTACTTC. It translates to CASSYSEEGGREQYF.

The rearrangement links TRBV4-1 to TRBJ2-2; D gene uncertain. CDR1 is MGHRA and CDR2 is YSYEKL in the germline V gene. V was cut by 0 bases and J by 5 bases, with 19 bases left in between. The CDR3 is made up of 18 amino acids. The CDR3 region is CASSQDILVIGMTGELFF. The DNA of the CDR3 is TGCGCCAGCAGCCAAGATATCTTGGTCATTGGGATGACCGGGGAGCTGTTTTTT.

The chain links TRBV4-3 to TRBJ1-4; TRBD1 might be the D (6 bases). Per germline, CDR1 LGHNA and CDR2 YSLEER. This CDR3 region has 17 residues. V was clipped by 0 bases and J by 5 bases, with 16 bases between them. The CDR3 DNA sequence: TGCGCCAGCAGCCAAGATCAACAGGACAGCGAAAATGAAAAACTGTTTTTT. Encoded protein: CASSQDQQDSENEKLFF.

The sample holds a few counts of this clonotype. The CDR3 region has the DNA TGCAGCGTTGAGGGGGACCGTAGTACGCAGTATTTT. This sequence encodes CSVEGDRSTQYF. The J gene is TRBJ2-3, the V gene TRBV29-1, with D perhaps matching TRBD1 or TRBD2 (5 bases each). Between the trimmed V and J ends, which lost 3 bases and 8 bases, there was a span of 12 bases. Germline CDR1 is SQVTM and CDR2 is ANQGSEA. CDR3 size: 12 residues.

This clonotype was observed a few times. The chain recombines TRBV5-1 with TRBJ1-1; no definite D call. V shed 0 bases and J shed 1 base, with 10 bases lying between them. The CDR3 runs 15 residues. Germline V gene sequence: CDR1 SGHRS, CDR2 YFSETQ. The DNA for the CDR3 is TGCGCCAGCAGCTTGGAATACAAAGAGAACACTGAAGCTTTCTTT. Encoded protein: CASSLEYKENTEAFF.

The J gene is TRBJ1-1, the V gene TRBV5-1; D is undetermined. Germline V gene sequence: CDR1 SGHRS, CDR2 YFSETQ. There are 14 residues in the CDR3. V was clipped by 5 bases and J by 4 bases, with 15 bases between them. DNA of the CDR3: TGCGCCAGCAGGGAGACTAAGGGTGGCACTGAAGCTTTCTTT. Amino acids: CASRETKGGTEAFF.

The gene calls are TRBV30 and TRBJ2-1; 10 bases are shared with TRBD2. J gave up 12 bases and V 7 bases, and 6 bases lay outside the gene matches. The CDR3 has 11 amino acids. Germline V gene sequence: CDR1 GTSNPN, CDR2 SVGIG (reference sequence). CDR3 bases: TGTGCCTCCAGCGGGGGGGGCTCGCAGTTCTTC. It codes for CASSGGGSQFF.

The chain carries TRBV23-1 and TRBJ2-3; D remains ambiguous. TRBV23-1 is noted as an ORF with a role that remains uncertain. Trimming took 0 bases from V and 0 from J, leaving 10 bases between them. This CDR3 comprises 16 residues. The CDR3 region is CASSQSSYWSTDTQYF. The CDR3 DNA reads as TGCGCCAGCAGTCAATCGTCTTATTGGAGCACAGATACGCAGTATTTT.

In this sample, this clonotype turned up a few times. The chain combines TRBV7-9 with TRBJ1-2; 7 bases match TRBD1. The CDR3 sequence is 12 residues long. Per germline, CDR1 SEHNR and CDR2 FQNEAQ (reference sequence). With 5 bases clipped from V and 12 bases from J, the junction kept 9 bases outside the gene matches. The CDR3 bases are TGTGCCAGCAGCCCCTCGACAGGGTCCGACACCTTC. It translates to CASSPSTGSDTF.

V is TRBV5-1 and J is TRBJ2-7, with TRBD1 matching over 10 bases. The germline V gene has CDR1 SGHRS and CDR2 YFSETQ. J lost 6 bases, V lost 3 bases, and 3 bases had no gene match. CDR3 length equals 13 residues. The CDR3 DNA is TGCGCCAGCAGCTCGACAGGGGGCGGCGAGCAGTACTTC. Amino acid sequence: CASSSTGGGEQYF.

The chain is built from TRBV5-1 and TRBJ2-3; D perhaps matches TRBD1 (8 bases). The germline V and J ends were trimmed by 4 bases and 6 bases, with 18 bases remaining between them. The CDR3 extends over 15 amino acids. CDR1 and CDR2 from the germline V gene are SGHRS and YFSETQ. Written as DNA, the CDR3 is TGCGCCAGCAGCCACACCGGACAGGGAGGGGATACGCAGTATTTT. Translation gives CASSHTGQGGDTQYF.

This chain joins TRBV7-8 and TRBJ1-5; TRBD1 matches at 9 bases. This CDR3 is built from 17 residues. Germline-derived CDR1 and CDR2 are SGHVS and FQNEAQ. J lost 2 bases, V lost 4 bases, and 9 bases had no gene match. CDR3 bases: TGTGCCAGCAGCTCCGGGACAGGGAAAGGGGGCAATCAGCCCCAGCATTTT. Protein: CASSSGTGKGGNQPQHF.